What follows are 32 T cell receptor beta chains derived from one specimen sequenced in a study of blood T cell repertoires in COVID-19. Data came from immunoSEQ multiplex PCR; TCRdb stores just in-frame clones and leaves some out. Of roughly 340,000 clones in the sample, roughly 86% were seen once. Sequencing was performed on PBMCs or T cells enriched from blood (not recorded which). All receptors derive from a man aged 35-49 years in a cohort exposed to, infected with or recovered from COVID-19 (not recorded which).

This chain links TRBV10-3 with TRBJ2-7; perhaps TRBD1 as D (5 bases). V was shortened by 6 bases and J by 2 bases, with 11 bases between the two germline ends. This CDR3 has 13 residues. Per germline, CDR1 ENHRY and CDR2 SYGVKD. The CDR3 bases are TGTGCCATCAGACCCAGACAGACCTACGAGCAGTACTTC. It codes for CAIRPRQTYEQYF.

There are a few counts of this clone. The rearrangement links TRBV10-1 to TRBJ1-2; no definite D call. Germline CDR1 WNHNN, CDR2 SYGVQD (reference sequence). With 3 bases removed from V and 4 bases from J, the gap between germline ends came to 12 bases. This CDR3 has 14 residues. CDR3 sequence (DNA): TGCGCCAGCAGTGATGGGGAGGAAAGCTATGGCTACACCTTC. Its translation: CASSDGEESYGYTF.

V and J are TRBV7-2 and TRBJ1-2; 10 bases match TRBD1. After removal of 5 bases from V and 2 bases from J, the junction contained 8 bases not matched to a gene. Germline V gives CDR1 SGHTA, CDR2 FQGNSA. This CDR3 region has 16 residues. CDR3 region: CASSRGPGQGNYGYTF. Here the CDR3 DNA reads TGTGCCAGCAGCCGGGGACCGGGACAGGGGAACTATGGCTACACCTTC. Looking up the rest from reference TRBV7-2 and TRBJ1-2 gives the full variable domain: GAGVSQSPSNKVTEKGKDVELRCDPISGHTALYWYRQSLGQGLEFLIYFQGNSAPDKSGLPSDRFSAERTGGSVSTLTIQRTQQEDSAVYLCASSRGPGQGNYGYTFGSGTRLTVV.

The J gene is TRBJ1-5, the V gene TRBV6-5, with a tentative D call TRBD1 (5 bases). Germline V lookup: CDR1 MNHEY, CDR2 SVGAGI. V was shortened by 6 bases and J by 5 bases, with 14 bases between the two germline ends. The CDR3 loop spans 14 amino acids. The CDR3 DNA is TGTGCCAGCAGCATGGGGGGGTACTATCAGCCCCAGCATTTT. It encodes CASSMGGYYQPQHF.

V and J are TRBV2 and TRBJ2-7, with 7 positions matching TRBD1. The ends lost 6 bases at V and 6 bases at J; junction bases unmatched: 5. The CDR3 extends over 12 amino acids. Germline loops: CDR1 SNHLY, CDR2 FYNNEI. The CDR3 coding sequence is TGTGCCAGCAGCCGACAGGGTGGCGAGCAGTACTTC. It yields the protein CASSRQGGEQYF.

The rearrangement uses TRBV11-3 and TRBJ1-1, with 7 bases fitting TRBD1. The CDR3 has 12 residues. The V and J ends lost 5 bases and 6 bases, in that order; junction bases with no gene match: 3. CDR1 is SGHNT, CDR2 YENEEA, per germline. The CDR3, as DNA: TGTGCCAGCAGCAGACAGGGATCTGAAGCTTTCTTT. Its translation: CASSRQGSEAFF.

The J gene is TRBJ2-2, the V gene TRBV24-1; no reliable D call. With 3 bases removed from V and 7 bases from J, the gap between germline ends came to 14 bases. Germline CDR1 is KGHDR and CDR2 is SFDVKD. This CDR3 comprises 15 residues. The CDR3 DNA reads TGTGCCACCAGTGATCCCTACGTATCGAGCGGGGAGCTGTTTTTT. It yields the protein CATSDPYVSSGELFF.

This chain joins TRBV19 and TRBJ2-1, with D tentatively TRBD1 (5 bases). Trimming removed 6 bases from V and 7 bases from J, with 19 bases in between. Germline loops: CDR1 LNHDA, CDR2 SQIVND (reference sequence). The CDR3 contains 15 residues. CDR3 in DNA: TGTGCCAGTAGCCTCATGGGGCAGGGTTTGAATGAGCAGTTCTTC. Translated: CASSLMGQGLNEQFF.

The CDR3 sequence is CASSLLAGGHYNEQFF. CDR3 nucleotides: TGTGCCAGCAGTTTGTTAGCGGGAGGTCACTACAATGAGCAGTTCTTC. This chain links TRBV27 with TRBJ2-1; 10 nucleotides agree with TRBD2. This CDR3 is built from 16 residues. Germline V gives CDR1 MNHEY, CDR2 SMNVEV (reference sequence). Trimming at V came to 3 bases and at J to 3 bases, leaving 5 bases not matched to a gene.

The chain carries TRBV2 and TRBJ1-1; 10 bases match TRBD1. This CDR3 is 14 amino acids long. With 3 bases clipped from V and 6 bases from J, the junction kept 4 bases outside the gene matches. CDR1 is SNHLY, CDR2 FYNNEI, per germline. CDR3 sequence: CASSETGGNAEAFF. The CDR3 DNA follows: TGTGCCAGCAGTGAGACAGGGGGCAACGCTGAAGCTTTCTTT.

This clone was counted a single time. This chain connects TRBV6-1 to TRBJ2-3; TRBD1 agrees at 9 bases. V shed 3 bases, J shed 7 bases, and the junction held 2 bases outside the gene matches. Germline CDR1 and CDR2: MNHNS and SASEGT. The CDR3 covers 13 residues. The CDR3 sequence: CASSEDRGNTQYF. CDR3 nucleotide sequence: TGTGCCAGCAGTGAGGACAGGGGAAATACGCAGTATTTT.

The chain combines TRBV2 with TRBJ1-6, with 9 bases fitting TRBD1. Germline CDR1 SNHLY, CDR2 FYNNEI. The V gene end was trimmed by 4 bases and the J gene end by 13 bases; junction bases not matched to a gene: 8. CDR3 size: 14 residues. The CDR3 loop is CASSANRGPGPLHF. As DNA, the CDR3 is TGTGCCAGCAGTGCTAACAGGGGGCCGGGGCCCCTCCACTTT.

This chain links TRBV6-5 with TRBJ1-4, with 7 bases identical to TRBD1. Trimming at V came to 2 bases and at J to 4 bases, leaving 4 bases not matched to a gene. Germline values: CDR1 MNHEY, CDR2 SVGAGI. This CDR3 is 15 amino acids long. CDR3 DNA sequence: TGTGCCAGCAGTTACAGGGACAGAGATAATGAAAAACTGTTTTTT. The encoded protein is CASSYRDRDNEKLFF.

As concerns this clone: The same CDR3 can be traced to other DNA sequences in this sample. This rearrangement joins TRBV28 to TRBJ2-7; TRBD2 aligns across 7 bases. This CDR3 contains 14 residues. V shed 6 bases and J 1 base; nucleotides not matched to a gene: 6. Germline V gene data show CDR1 as MDHEN and CDR2 as SYDVKM. The CDR3 nucleotides read TGTGCCAGCAGCCCGGGGGGACGGTCCTACGAGCAGTACTTC. Its translation: CASSPGGRSYEQYF.

The chain links TRBV29-1 to TRBJ2-3; D is perhaps TRBD2 (5 bases). Trimming took 4 bases from V and 3 from J, leaving 11 bases between them. Germline V gene data show CDR1 as SQVTM and CDR2 as ANQGSEA. This CDR3 spans 13 amino acids. CDR3 loop: CSVVGGWTDTQYF. CDR3 bases: TGCAGCGTTGTGGGCGGGTGGACAGATACGCAGTATTTT.

Notes on this clone: The same CDR3 arises from other DNA sequences in this sample as well. The J gene is TRBJ1-1, the V gene TRBV5-1; the D is unclear. Trimming shortened V by 0 bases and J by 2 bases, and 8 bases separated the two germline ends. The germline V gene encodes CDR1 SGHRS and CDR2 YFSETQ. The CDR3 is made up of 14 amino acids. The DNA for the CDR3 is TGCGCCAGCAGCTTGGCACAGCTTAACACTGAAGCTTTCTTT. Translation gives CASSLAQLNTEAFF.

The rearrangement joins TRBV4-2 to TRBJ2-3; 9 nucleotides line up with TRBD2. V dropped 6 bases and J dropped 2; count of bases not matched to a gene: 9. Looked up from germline, CDR1 is LGHNA and CDR2 is YNFKEQ. CDR3 size: 16 residues. CDR3 in amino acids: CASSPIAGAFTDTQYF. The CDR3 DNA is TGTGCCAGCAGTCCAATAGCGGGGGCTTTCACAGATACGCAGTATTTT.

This clone was picked up one time. The J gene is TRBJ1-1, the V gene TRBV18, with D hard to call. CDR3 length: 13 amino acids. Germline values: CDR1 KGHSH, CDR2 LQKENI. Trimming removed 2 bases from V and 6 bases from J, with 10 bases in between. CDR3 DNA: TGTGCCAGCTCACCAGTGGCAGGCCCTGAAGCTTTCTTT. Translated: CASSPVAGPEAFF. Looking up the rest from reference TRBV18 and TRBJ1-1 gives the full variable domain: NAGVMQNPRHLVRRRGQEARLRCSPMKGHSHVYWYRQLPEEGLKFMVYLQKENIIDESGMPKERFSAEFPKEGPSILRIQQVVRGDSAAYFCASSPVAGPEAFFGQGTRLTVV.

The genes are TRBV19 and TRBJ2-1; perhaps TRBD1 as D (6 bases). The germline gives CDR1 LNHDA, CDR2 SQIVND (reference sequence). Trimming removed 5 bases at V and 0 bases at J, with 14 bases between. The CDR3 runs 16 residues. CDR3: CASSGTRGVSYNEQFF. Here the CDR3 DNA reads TGTGCCAGTAGTGGAACCAGGGGCGTCTCCTACAATGAGCAGTTCTTC.

CDR3 protein: CASSLGRGSDTQYF. In DNA form, the CDR3 reads TGTGCCAGCAGCTTGGGACGGGGGTCAGATACGCAGTATTTT. This sequence joins TRBV5-6 and TRBJ2-3; D is perhaps TRBD2 (6 bases). Germline lookup yields CDR1 SGHDT and CDR2 YYEEEE. The CDR3 has 14 amino acids. Trimming pared 0 bases from V and 4 bases from J, leaving 9 bases between.

V usage is TRBV7-2 and J usage is TRBJ2-1, with D hard to call. CDR3 length: 11 amino acids. The V gene's germline CDR1 is SGHTA and CDR2 FQGNSA. The V gene lost 6 bases and the J gene lost 8 bases, with 8 bases spanning the gap. Here the CDR3 reads CASRSSDEQFF. CDR3 coding DNA: TGTGCCAGCAGGTCGTCGGATGAGCAGTTCTTC.

The chain carries TRBV19 and TRBJ1-3, with D hard to call. Per the germline V gene, CDR1 is LNHDA and CDR2 is SQIVND (reference sequence). This CDR3 is built from 14 residues. The ends were cut back, 4 bases at V and 4 bases at J, with 11 bases in the middle. CDR3 DNA: TGTGCCAGTAGTAGTTCCGGGGTGGGAAACACCATATATTTT. Amino acids: CASSSSGVGNTIYF.

Details on this clone: At the DNA level, this CDR3 is encoded by other sequences in the same sample as well. The chain links TRBV13 to TRBJ1-5, with D uncertain. CDR3 size: 13 residues. Germline V gene sequence: CDR1 PRHDT, CDR2 FYEKMQ (reference sequence). The V and J ends lost 3 bases and 4 bases respectively, with 7 bases between them. The CDR3 DNA reads as TGTGCCAGCAGCTTGTCCCGGAATCAGCCCCAGCATTTT. Encoded protein: CASSLSRNQPQHF.

The chain is built from TRBV11-2 and TRBJ2-6; TRBD1 is a possible D gene (7 bases). CDR1 is SGHAT and CDR2 is FQNNGV in the germline V gene. The CDR3 spans 17 residues. Trimming removed 1 base at V and 1 base at J, with 11 bases between. The DNA for the CDR3 is TGTGCCAGCAGCTTAGGCGGGGACAGATCTGGGGCCAACGTCCTGACTTTC. Amino acid sequence: CASSLGGDRSGANVLTF.

V and J are TRBV29-1 and TRBJ2-2, with TRBD1 identical over 7 bases. CDR3 length: 13 residues. The V gene's germline CDR1 is SQVTM and CDR2 ANQGSEA. V lost 6 bases, J lost 5 bases, and 6 bases stayed unmatched. The CDR3 region is CSVTGSETGELFF. For the CDR3, the DNA is TGCAGCGTGACAGGGTCTGAGACCGGGGAGCTGTTTTTT.

V usage is TRBV19 and J usage is TRBJ2-5; 7 nucleotides agree with TRBD2. Germline assignment: CDR1 LNHDA and CDR2 SQIVND (reference sequence). The ends lost 4 bases at V and 2 bases at J; junction bases unmatched: 4. The CDR3 runs 14 residues. The CDR3 nucleotides are TGTGCCAGTAGTACTTATAGCGGGCAAGAGACCCAGTACTTC. Amino acid sequence: CASSTYSGQETQYF.

This chain uses TRBV3-1 (or the pseudogene TRBV3-2) with TRBJ2-1; D gene unclear. This CDR3 is 12 amino acids long. Trimming took off 7 bases at V and 5 bases at J, with 9 bases between the two ends. The germline V gene encodes CDR1 LGHDT and CDR2 YNNKEL (reference sequence). CDR3 DNA: TGTGCCAGCACCGCACTGAACAATGAGCAGTTCTTC. Protein: CASTALNNEQFF.

The rearrangement joins TRBV19 to TRBJ1-2; 9 bases are a match to TRBD1. There are 18 residues in the CDR3. Germline trimming cut 1 base from V and 4 bases from J; bases unmatched to any gene: 13. The germline gives CDR1 LNHDA, CDR2 SQIVND (reference sequence). The CDR3: CASSIVVSWTGDFYGYTF. In DNA, the CDR3 is TGTGCCAGTAGTATAGTTGTCAGTTGGACAGGGGACTTCTATGGCTACACCTTC.

This rearrangement joins TRBV5-6 to TRBJ1-1, with D unresolved. The V gene's germline CDR1 is SGHDT and CDR2 YYEEEE. This CDR3 has 15 residues. Trimming left V 1 base short and J 0 bases short, with 10 bases between. CDR3 amino acids: CASSLLQTVNTEAFF. The CDR3 DNA reads as TGTGCCAGCAGCTTGCTTCAAACAGTGAACACTGAAGCTTTCTTT. Combining the CDR3 with reference TRBV5-6 and TRBJ1-1 gives the whole variable domain DAGVTQSPTHLIKTRGQQVTLRCSPKSGHDTVSWYQQALGQGPQFIFQYYEEEERQRGNFPDRFSGHQFPNYSSELNVNALLLGDSALYLCASSLLQTVNTEAFFGQGTRLTVV.

This clone was observed a few times. This sequence joins TRBV7-2 and TRBJ2-3; 11 bases map to TRBD2. In germline, CDR1 is SGHTA, CDR2 FQGNSA. The CDR3 runs to 18 residues. V was clipped by 1 base and J by 3 bases; unmatched bases: 9. The CDR3 DNA reads as TGTGCCAGCAGCTTAGATAGCGGGAGGGCCCGACGAACAGATACGCAGTATTTT. Its protein product is CASSLDSGRARRTDTQYF.

The genes are TRBV28 and TRBJ1-5, with a possible D match to TRBD1 (5 bases). The V end lost 2 bases, the J end lost 2 bases, and 13 bases lay between the germline ends. The CDR3 spans 16 residues. Germline CDR1 is MDHEN and CDR2 is SYDVKM. This CDR3 reads CASSLGHTKGNQPQHF. The CDR3 DNA reads as TGTGCCAGCAGTTTAGGACACACAAAAGGCAATCAGCCCCAGCATTTT.

V is TRBV6-1 and J is TRBJ1-2, with no clear D. The length of the CDR3 is 16 residues. V lost 2 bases to trimming and J lost 0 bases, with 13 bases between them. Germline CDR1 MNHNS, CDR2 SASEGT. The CDR3 reads CASSESSQVTNYGYTF. CDR3 DNA sequence: TGTGCCAGCAGTGAATCGTCTCAGGTTACTAACTATGGCTACACCTTC.